A single sample is the source of the 29 T cell receptor beta chains below, sequenced in a study of regulatory T cells in long-lasting Graves disease. Sample time point: newly diagnosed GD, antithyroid drugs for less than 3 months. With RNA extracted from PBMCs as input, the TCR library was made. Arm-PCR of CDR3 regions and iRepertoire HTBI primers were used to build TCR beta libraries. TCRdb analysed the multiplex PCR reads with MiXCR anew, one entry per CDR3 protein. The table includes 200,000 to 300,000 distinct CDR3 sequences, around 21% detected once. Here the sequenced sample was peripheral blood mononuclear cells (PBMCs), taken at new diagnosis, from a patient treated with antithyroid drugs. The receptors were sampled from a female donor with Graves disease.

This chain connects TRBV6-1 to TRBJ2-5; TRBD2 matches at 7 bases. After removal of 6 bases from V and 5 bases from J, the junction contained 18 bases not matched to a gene. Germline CDR1 reads MNHNS; CDR2 reads SASEGT. The CDR3 covers 17 residues. The CDR3 reads CASRVSGSRGMKETQYF. As DNA, the CDR3 is TGTGCCAGCAGAGTGAGCGGGTCGCGGGGGATGAAGGAGACCCAGTACTTC.

This clonotype was picked up many times. This chain uses TRBV6-1 with TRBJ1-4, with D uncertain. The V end was cut by 0 bases, the J end by 7 bases, with 6 bases between. Per germline, CDR1 MNHNS and CDR2 SASEGT. CDR3 length: 13 residues. This CDR3 reads CASSEARSEKLFF. The CDR3 region has the DNA TGTGCCAGCAGTGAAGCGCGAAGTGAAAAACTGTTTTTT.

This clonotype was counted only a few times. The chain links TRBV19 to TRBJ2-7; 15 bases are a match to TRBD2. The CDR3 is 17 residues long. With V trimmed by 4 bases and J by 6 bases, 10 bases remained unmatched. Germline V gives CDR1 LNHDA, CDR2 SQIVND (reference sequence). In DNA form, the CDR3 reads TGTGCCAGTAGTACAATCCGGACTAGCGGGAGGGGCTCCGAGCAGTACTTC. It codes for CASSTIRTSGRGSEQYF.

The chain recombines TRBV7-2 with TRBJ1-2; tentative D call: TRBD1 (5 bases). The CDR3 totals 15 residues. V gave up 1 base and J gave up 2 bases, with 11 bases separating them. Germline V gene data show CDR1 as SGHTA and CDR2 as FQGNSA. CDR3 nucleotide sequence: TGTGCCAGCAGCTTAGTTATCGGGGGGAACTATGGCTACACCTTC. Translating it yields CASSLVIGGNYGYTF.

This clonotype occurred many times. The chain recombines TRBV6-2 or TRBV6-3 with TRBJ1-1, with a weak D call TRBD1 (5 bases). The CDR3 sequence is 16 residues long. Germline-derived CDR1 and CDR2 are MNHEY and SVGEGT. Trimming took 2 bases from V and 5 from J, leaving 18 bases between them. CDR3 bases: TGTGCCAGCAGTTACGTTGGCCGGGAGGGACGGACTGAAGCTTTCTTT. This translates into CASSYVGREGRTEAFF.

This clonotype was counted ten times or more. The CDR3 nucleotides are TGCAGCGTTGCAACAATTGGGGAGCAGTACTTC. It yields the protein CSVATIGEQYF. The chain employs TRBV29-1 and TRBJ2-7; D remains unclear. Germline assignment: CDR1 SQVTM and CDR2 ANQGSEA. The germline V and J ends were trimmed by 4 bases and 7 bases, with 11 bases remaining between them. The CDR3 totals 11 residues.

In this sample, this clonotype turned up many times. The V gene is TRBV7-2, the J gene TRBJ1-6; D gene unclear. CDR3 length equals 15 residues. CDR1 and CDR2 from the germline V gene are SGHTA and FQGNSA. V was clipped by 5 bases and J by 7 bases, with 15 bases between them. CDR3 in amino acids: CASSRSGMLNSPLHF. The CDR3 nucleotides read TGTGCCAGCAGCCGATCCGGGATGCTAAATTCACCCCTCCACTTT. Combining the CDR3 with reference TRBV7-2 and TRBJ1-6 gives the whole variable domain GAGVSQSPSNKVTEKGKDVELRCDPISGHTALYWYRQSLGQGLEFLIYFQGNSAPDKSGLPSDRFSAERTGGSVSTLTIQRTQQEDSAVYLCASSRSGMLNSPLHFGNGTRLTVT.

This clonotype was counted only a few times. It differs at one base from a far larger clone, so likely a read error. The gene calls are TRBV7-2 and TRBJ2-1; D possibly corresponds to TRBD1 (5 bases). This CDR3 has 12 amino acids. Trimming pared 6 bases from V and 10 bases from J, leaving 13 bases between. CDR1 SGHTA and CDR2 FQGNSA come from the germline V gene. The chain's CDR3 is CASRETGSEQFF. CDR3 DNA: TGTGCCAGCAGGGAAACAGGCTCCGAGCAGTTCTTC.

This clonotype showed up just a few times. The chain joins TRBV20-1 to TRBJ2-2, with 11 positions matching TRBD1. Germline lookup yields CDR1 DFQATT and CDR2 SNEGSKA (reference sequence). V was clipped by 5 bases and J by 7 bases; unmatched bases: 6. The CDR3 consists of 14 residues. The CDR3: CSAPPGTGGGELFF. The CDR3 nucleotides read TGCAGTGCTCCACCGGGGACAGGGGGCGGGGAGCTGTTTTTT.

This clonotype was seen many times. The V gene is TRBV7-2, the J gene TRBJ2-4; TRBD2 agrees at 9 bases. J was trimmed by 7 bases and V by 8 bases; bases with no gene match: 9. The CDR3 contains 14 residues. Germline V gene data show CDR1 as SGHTA and CDR2 as FQGNSA. The chain's CDR3 is CASAGGGGENIQYF. CDR3 bases: TGTGCCAGCGCGGGGGGGGGGGGCGAGAACATTCAGTACTTC.

This clonotype was seen repeatedly, ten times or more. V usage is TRBV4-1 and J usage is TRBJ1-2; 7 nucleotides align to TRBD1. Germline V gives CDR1 MGHRA, CDR2 YSYEKL. The CDR3 spans 15 residues. The J segment lost 3 bases and the V segment lost 3 bases, leaving 7 bases of the junction unmatched. CDR3 DNA: TGCGCCAGCAGCCATCAGGGACAGCCATACTATGGCTACACCTTC. Translation: CASSHQGQPYYGYTF.

Many counts were recorded for this clonotype. The rearrangement uses TRBV20-1 and TRBJ2-2; D is uncertain. The CDR3 runs to 12 residues. V dropped 4 bases and J dropped 0 bases, with 3 bases sitting between them. Germline loops: CDR1 DFQATT, CDR2 SNEGSKA (reference sequence). The CDR3 DNA reads TGCAGTGCTATAGCGAACACCGGGGAGCTGTTTTTT. This sequence encodes CSAIANTGELFF.

This clonotype was observed at least ten times. This chain links TRBV7-2 with TRBJ2-2; 9 nucleotides agree with TRBD1. V was pared by 6 bases and J by 4 bases, with 6 bases of the junction left unmatched. Germline-derived CDR1 and CDR2 are SGHTA and FQGNSA. The CDR3 covers 15 residues. The chain's CDR3 is CASRITGGATGELFF. The CDR3 nucleotides are TGTGCCAGCAGGATTACAGGGGGCGCCACCGGGGAGCTGTTTTTT.

This clonotype occurred many times. V is TRBV27 and J is TRBJ2-7, with D maybe TRBD2 (5 bases). The length of the CDR3 is 14 residues. The germline V gene encodes CDR1 MNHEY and CDR2 SMNVEV (reference sequence). V shed 2 bases and J shed 0 bases, with 8 bases lying between them. The CDR3 nucleotides are TGTGCCAGCAGTTTAACTAGGGACTCCTACGAGCAGTACTTC. Its translation: CASSLTRDSYEQYF.

This clonotype has ten or more counts. The chain employs TRBV10-3 and TRBJ2-7; possibly TRBD2 for D (6 bases). Trimming stripped 10 bases from V and 3 bases from J, with 16 bases between. Looked up from germline, CDR1 is ENHRY and CDR2 is SYGVKD. The CDR3 is 13 amino acids. The CDR3 DNA follows: TGTGCCACGCGGGACCGGCGACACTACGAGCAGTACTTC. It is translated as CATRDRRHYEQYF.

This clonotype was counted many times. This chain uses TRBV7-9 with TRBJ2-1; 10 positions match TRBD1. The CDR3 has 17 residues. CDR1 SEHNR and CDR2 FQNEAQ come from the germline V gene (reference sequence). Unmatched junction bases numbered 12, after V lost 4 bases and J lost 6 bases. CDR3 sequence: CASSSPLGTGVINEQFF. CDR3 sequence (DNA): TGTGCCAGCAGCTCCCCTCTTGGGACAGGGGTAATCAATGAGCAGTTCTTC.

This clonotype was detected many times. V gene TRBV27 combines with J gene TRBJ1-6; D is possibly TRBD1 (5 bases). This CDR3 contains 15 residues. Trimming stripped 5 bases from V and 7 bases from J, with 15 bases between. Germline V CDR1 and CDR2: MNHEY, SMNVEV (reference sequence). CDR3 in DNA: TGTGCCAGCAGTCCGAGCAGGGTGGGGAATTCACCCCTCCACTTT. Translating gives CASSPSRVGNSPLHF.

The sample holds many counts of this clonotype. The V call is TRBV7-2, the J call TRBJ2-7, with 10 bases fitting TRBD2. Looked up from germline, CDR1 is SGHTA and CDR2 is FQGNSA. Unmatched junction bases numbered 6, after V lost 5 bases and J lost 5 bases. This CDR3 is built from 14 residues. The CDR3 bases are TGTGCCAGCAGCGTAAGCGGGGGGGCTGACGAGCAGTACTTC. This sequence encodes CASSVSGGADEQYF.

This clonotype was observed many times. The J gene is TRBJ2-5, the V gene TRBV6-2 or TRBV6-3; tentative D call: TRBD1 (6 bases). From germline, CDR1 is MNHEY and CDR2 SVGEGT. The CDR3 runs 14 residues. V lost 7 bases and J lost 3, with 15 bases in between. The DNA for the CDR3 is TGTGCCAGCAAAAGGCGGGCAGGGGAAGAGACCCAGTACTTC. Translation gives CASKRRAGEETQYF.

This clonotype was seen at least ten times. The genes are TRBV6-2 or TRBV6-3 and TRBJ2-4; D is unresolved. The CDR3 has 14 residues. V lost 5 bases and J 1 base, leaving 9 bases between the germline ends. The germline CDR1 and CDR2 sequences are MNHEY and SVGEGT. CDR3 sequence reads: CASSEEMAKNIQYF. The CDR3 DNA reads TGTGCCAGCAGTGAAGAAATGGCCAAAAACATTCAGTACTTC.

This clonotype has at least ten counts. The genes are TRBV7-2 and TRBJ1-5; D unresolved. The CDR3 has 11 residues. The V end was cut by 1 base, the J end by 9 bases, with 4 bases between. In germline, CDR1 is SGHTA, CDR2 FQGNSA. The CDR3 DNA reads as TGTGCCAGCAGCTTAGGATGGCCCCAGCATTTT. Protein product: CASSLGWPQHF.

This clonotype was observed at least ten times. This sequence joins TRBV7-2 and TRBJ2-7; 11 bases agree with TRBD2. After removal of 1 base from V and 5 bases from J, the junction contained 7 bases not matched to a gene. Germline CDR1 reads SGHTA; CDR2 reads FQGNSA. This CDR3 is built from 16 residues. The CDR3 region is CASSLVLAGARNEQYF. The CDR3, as DNA: TGTGCCAGCAGCTTAGTACTAGCGGGAGCCCGAAACGAGCAGTACTTC.

V and J are TRBV2 and TRBJ1-3; D call uncertain. In germline, CDR1 is SNHLY, CDR2 FYNNEI. The CDR3 is made up of 17 amino acids. V lost 3 bases to trimming and J lost 3 bases, with 18 bases between them. In DNA form, the CDR3 reads TGTGCCAGCAGTGAGAACCGGGGAGGGTATGTTGGAAACACCATATATTTT. Translation: CASSENRGGYVGNTIYF.

This clonotype was seen a handful of times. The rearrangement joins TRBV5-8 to TRBJ2-1; D gene unclear. V lost 2 bases and J lost 9, with 12 bases in between. Per the germline V gene, CDR1 is SGHTS and CDR2 is YDEGEE. The CDR3 runs to 13 residues. CDR3 sequence reads: CASSLRKGGEQFF. CDR3 bases: TGTGCCAGCAGCTTACGTAAGGGTGGTGAGCAGTTCTTC.

This clonotype was seen at least ten times. The gene calls are TRBV11-2 and TRBJ2-2; D unclear. Looked up from germline, CDR1 is SGHAT and CDR2 is FQNNGV. V was clipped by 6 bases and J by 1 base, with 6 bases between them. The CDR3 consists of 13 residues. CDR3 in amino acids: CASRRQNTGELFF. DNA of the CDR3: TGTGCCAGCAGACGCCAGAACACCGGGGAGCTGTTTTTT.

The chain carries TRBV7-9 and TRBJ2-1, with 8 nucleotides matching TRBD2. Trimming took 7 bases from V and 5 from J; bases not matched to a gene: 4. This CDR3 region has 13 residues. Germline V lookup: CDR1 SEHNR, CDR2 FQNEAQ (reference sequence). CDR3 coding DNA: TGTGCCAGCACCGATAGCGGGAACAATGAGCAGTTCTTC. Translated: CASTDSGNNEQFF.

The chain links TRBV30 to TRBJ2-5; possible D gene TRBD1, 5 bases. The CDR3 is 15 amino acids. Germline CDR1 GTSNPN, CDR2 SVGIG (reference sequence). The DNA for the CDR3 is TGTGCTGCTAGGCGGACATATGAATTTCAAGAGACCCAGTACTTC. Translating gives CAARRTYEFQETQYF. Together with reference TRBV30 and TRBJ2-5, the CDR3 gives the full variable domain: SQTIHQWPATLVQPVGSPLSLECTVEGTSNPNLYWYRQAAGRGLQLLFYSVGIGQISSEVPQNLSASRPQDRQFILSSKKLLLSDSGFYLCAARRTYEFQETQYFGPGTRLLVL.

This clonotype turned up a few times. This chain connects TRBV7-7 to TRBJ2-5; TRBD1 might be the D (6 bases). The CDR3 runs 15 residues. Germline loops: CDR1 SSHAT, CDR2 FNYEAQ (reference sequence). V dropped 5 bases and J dropped 7 bases, with 20 bases sitting between them. In nucleotides, the CDR3 is TGTGCCAGCAGCCCGACAGGACTGTCTGACGGGACCCAGTACTTC. Translated, it gives CASSPTGLSDGTQYF.

This clonotype turned up a few times. The CDR3 region has the DNA TGTGCCAGCAGTTTTCGGACGGCTAACACTGAAGCTTTCTTT. This translates into CASSFRTANTEAFF. The chain couples TRBV27 to TRBJ1-1, with D unclear. The germline V gene has CDR1 MNHEY and CDR2 SMNVEV (reference sequence). V gave up 3 bases and J gave up 2 bases, with 10 bases separating them. The CDR3 is made up of 14 amino acids.